This T cell receptor beta chain was retrieved from a study of cytomegalovirus exposure and HLA in healthy donors. The study, taken as a whole, reports: In the analysis, some V segments, TRBV6-2 and TRBV6-3 included, were excluded as indistinguishable.

The germline V gene encodes CDR1 MNHNY and CDR2 SVGAGI (reference sequence). This CDR3 contains 15 residues. Trimming pared 8 bases from V and 2 bases from J, leaving 18 bases between. This clone was observed a few times. Its target is not known. Amplification used 60 Vbeta primers and 13 Jbeta primers. In the original processing: Per a later analysis, the number of unique TCR beta chains was approximately 80 million, of which some 10 million were shared. The method was immunoSEQ multiplex PCR; TCRdb's version includes in-frame clones alone and lacks a portion of them. The DNA gave D and trimming, while V, J and clone size come from that table. Found here are around 150,000 clones, approximately 79% of them singletons; the top ten hold approximately 7.1%.

Sequencing used PBMCs. The origin of this receptor is a man between 35 and 55 years old in good health and CMV-seropositive. The chain couples TRBV6-6 to TRBJ1-1; D uncertain. CDR3 in DNA: TGTGCCAGCGTCCAGTCGTTTGCAGGTAACACTGAAGCTTTCTTT. Its translation is CASVQSFAGNTEAFF.